What follows are 18 T cell receptor beta chains derived from one specimen sequenced in a study of vaccination and CD4 T cells after COVID-19. Sequencing of the DNA from cultured CD4+ T cells was carried out with the Oncomine TCR Beta short-read assay. TCRdb independently ran MiXCR on the PCR reads; one entry per CDR3 protein. The table has approximately 13,000 distinct CDR3 sequences, approximately 61% seen once. The treatment was: approximately 10-day PBMC culture with coronavirus spike peptide pools or control peptides (ViraFEST assay). No antigen has been assigned to these receptors. Sequencing input: CD4+ T cells from blood, cultured in vitro. All receptors come from a human donor who had recovered from COVID-19.

This clonotype was counted between two and nine times. J is TRBJ1-3 and V is TRBV15; 7 nucleotides match TRBD1. CDR3 length: 17 amino acids. The V segment lost 3 bases and the J segment 0 bases; nucleotides outside the gene matches: 8. Germline V CDR1 and CDR2: LNHNV, YYDKDF (reference sequence). CDR3 nucleotides: TGTGCCACCAGCAGTAGGAAGGGGGCTATCTCTGGAAACACCATATATTTT. Amino acid sequence: CATSSRKGAISGNTIYF.

The chain employs TRBV28 and TRBJ2-3; D is undetermined. CDR1 and CDR2 from the germline V gene are MDHEN and SYDVKM. Trimming shortened V by 7 bases and J by 2 bases, and 7 bases separated the two germline ends. The CDR3 consists of 12 residues. The CDR3 DNA reads as TGTGCCAGCAAACGGTCCACAGATACGCAGTATTTT. Amino acid sequence: CASKRSTDTQYF. The whole variable domain, remainder taken from reference TRBV28 and TRBJ2-3, is DVKVTQSSRYLVKRTGEKVFLECVQDMDHENMFWYRQDPGLGLRLIYFSYDVKMKEKGDIPEGYSVSREKKERFSLILESASTNQTSMYLCASKRSTDTQYFGPGTRLTVL.

The chain uses TRBV11-3 and TRBJ2-3, with 8 bases that match TRBD2. The CDR3 length is 17 residues. Losses at the gene ends were 4 bases for V and 3 bases for J; bases not matched to a gene: 12. CDR1 SGHNT and CDR2 YENEEA come from the germline V gene. CDR3 residues: CASSSPAGTSFTDTQYF. CDR3 sequence (DNA): TGTGCCAGCAGCTCCCCAGCCGGGACTAGTTTTACAGATACGCAGTATTTT.

This rearrangement joins TRBV11-2 to TRBJ1-3, with D possibly TRBD1 on 5 matching bases. V dropped 6 bases and J dropped 2 bases, with 14 bases sitting between them. Germline CDR1 is SGHAT and CDR2 is FQNNGV. The CDR3 runs 15 residues. The DNA of the CDR3 is TGTGCCAGCAGTTCCAGACAGTCAACTGGAAACACCATATATTTT. It codes for CASSSRQSTGNTIYF.

This chain connects TRBV30 to TRBJ1-2, with D possibly matching TRBD1 (6 bases). The CDR3 spans 12 residues. Deletions cut 7 bases from V and 7 bases from J, with 16 bases between. CDR1 is GTSNPN and CDR2 is SVGIG in the germline V gene (reference sequence). The CDR3 region is CASDPGAGGYTF. CDR3 coding DNA: TGTGCCTCCGACCCGGGGGCGGGTGGCTACACCTTC.

The genes are TRBV20-1 and TRBJ1-5, with a weak D call TRBD1 (5 bases). V lost 2 bases to trimming and J lost 7 bases, with 18 bases between them. CDR3 length: 15 residues. Per the germline V gene, CDR1 is DFQATT and CDR2 is SNEGSKA (reference sequence). As DNA, the CDR3 is TGCAGTGCTAGAAGGCGGGGCTCGTGGGACCAGCCCCAGCATTTT. It specifies CSARRRGSWDQPQHF.

This chain joins TRBV18 and TRBJ1-1; 8 bases agree with TRBD1. The germline gives CDR1 KGHSH, CDR2 LQKENI. The CDR3 loop spans 14 amino acids. V was clipped by 5 bases and J by 1 base; unmatched bases: 3. In nucleotides, the CDR3 is TGTGCCAGCTCATTACAGGGGGAGAACACTGAAGCTTTCTTT. Translation: CASSLQGENTEAFF.

V usage is TRBV28 and J usage is TRBJ1-1; TRBD1 matches 8 bases. This CDR3 region has 14 residues. Germline CDR1 reads MDHEN; CDR2 reads SYDVKM. V dropped 6 bases and J dropped 0; count of bases not matched to a gene: 3. The DNA of the CDR3 is TGTGCCAGCAGCTCGGACAGGGTGAACACTGAAGCTTTCTTT. This encodes CASSSDRVNTEAFF.

The chain couples TRBV6-1 to TRBJ2-3; tentatively, D is TRBD2 (5 bases). This CDR3 is built from 13 residues. V lost 6 bases to trimming and J lost 2 bases, with 9 bases between them. CDR1 and CDR2 (germline): MNHNS, SASEGT. The DNA for the CDR3 is TGTGCCAGCAGGCTAGCCCTCACAGATACGCAGTATTTT. Protein sequence: CASRLALTDTQYF.

V and J are TRBV4-2 and TRBJ1-1; D is perhaps TRBD1 (5 bases). Germline V gene sequence: CDR1 LGHNA, CDR2 YNFKEQ. This CDR3 has 15 residues. V lost 1 base, J lost 1 base, and 10 bases lay in between. CDR3 protein: CASSQVGRRNTEAFF. Written as DNA, the CDR3 is TGTGCCAGCAGCCAAGTGGGACGGAGGAACACTGAAGCTTTCTTT.

The chain combines TRBV5-5 with TRBJ1-5; no clear D gene. This CDR3 comprises 13 residues. Germline lookup yields CDR1 SGHKS and CDR2 YYEKEE (reference sequence). V shed 3 bases and J shed 1 base, with 5 bases lying between them. CDR3 DNA sequence: TGTGCCAGCAGCTCATCAAGCAATCAGCCCCAGCATTTT. It specifies CASSSSSNQPQHF.

The gene calls are TRBV12-3 or TRBV12-4 and TRBJ2-2, with a weak D call TRBD2 (5 bases). The CDR3 has 16 amino acids. V shed 5 bases and J shed 1 base, with 14 bases lying between them. The CDR3 loop reads CASSPRTAVNTGELFF. In nucleotides, the CDR3 is TGTGCCAGCAGTCCTCGCACAGCGGTGAACACCGGGGAGCTGTTTTTT.

The chain joins TRBV20-1 to TRBJ1-6, with a tentative D call TRBD1 (6 bases). The CDR3 consists of 14 residues. Trimming stripped 3 bases from V and 8 bases from J, with 14 bases between. The germline CDR1 and CDR2 sequences are DFQATT and SNEGSKA (reference sequence). CDR3 sequence reads: CSASLGALDSPLHF. The CDR3 DNA follows: TGCAGTGCTAGTTTGGGGGCTCTTGATTCACCCCTCCACTTT.

This chain links TRBV6-5 with TRBJ1-1, with 9 nucleotides matching TRBD1. The V segment lost 0 bases and the J segment 4 bases; nucleotides outside the gene matches: 15. Germline V gene sequence: CDR1 MNHEY, CDR2 SVGAGI. The CDR3 is made up of 19 amino acids. The CDR3 loop is CASSYSPRAQGAWATEAFF. The DNA for the CDR3 is TGTGCCAGCAGTTACTCCCCTCGTGCACAGGGGGCTTGGGCCACTGAAGCTTTCTTT.

The chain recombines TRBV6-5 with TRBJ1-6; TRBD1 matches at 9 bases. The CDR3 contains 15 residues. V shed 0 bases, J shed 8 bases, and the junction held 2 bases outside the gene matches. Germline CDR1 reads MNHEY; CDR2 reads SVGAGI. The CDR3: CASSYSRTGDSPLHF. The CDR3 DNA is TGTGCCAGCAGTTACTCCCGGACAGGGGATTCACCCCTCCACTTT.

This clonotype appeared a single time. The CDR3, as DNA: TGTGCCAGCGAGGGACAGGGTTCACCCCTCCACTTT. This translates into CASEGQGSPLHF. V is TRBV6-2 or TRBV6-3 and J is TRBJ1-6; TRBD1 aligns across 9 bases. This CDR3 region has 12 residues. Germline CDR1 is MNHEY and CDR2 is SVGEGT. Losses at the gene ends were 8 bases for V and 9 bases for J; bases not matched to a gene: 2.

This chain connects TRBV12-3 or TRBV12-4 to TRBJ1-5; D is undetermined. Trimming left V 6 bases short and J 2 bases short, with 11 bases between. CDR3 length: 14 residues. The CDR3 loop reads CASSPLRGNQPQHF. In nucleotides, the CDR3 is TGTGCCAGCAGCCCGTTGAGGGGCAATCAGCCCCAGCATTTT.

The V and J genes are TRBV5-4 and TRBJ1-2; 8 nucleotides align to TRBD1. The CDR3 loop spans 14 amino acids. CDR1 and CDR2 (germline): SGHNT, YYREEE (reference sequence). V shed 6 bases, J shed 10 bases, and the junction held 14 bases outside the gene matches. Here the CDR3 DNA reads TGTGCCAGCACCCTCCGGGACAGGCCGGTTGTCTACACCTTC. Residues: CASTLRDRPVVYTF.